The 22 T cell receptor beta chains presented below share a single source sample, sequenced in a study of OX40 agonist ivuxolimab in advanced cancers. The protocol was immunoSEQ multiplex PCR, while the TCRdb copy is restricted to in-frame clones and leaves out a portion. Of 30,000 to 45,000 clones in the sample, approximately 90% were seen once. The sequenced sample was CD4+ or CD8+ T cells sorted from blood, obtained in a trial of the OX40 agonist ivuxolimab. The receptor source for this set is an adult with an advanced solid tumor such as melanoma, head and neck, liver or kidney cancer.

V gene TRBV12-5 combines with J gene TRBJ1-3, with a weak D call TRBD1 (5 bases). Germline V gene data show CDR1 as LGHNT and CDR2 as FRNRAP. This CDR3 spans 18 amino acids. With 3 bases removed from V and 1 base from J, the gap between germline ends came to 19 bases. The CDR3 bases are TGTGCTAGTGGTTTCCCACCTGGGGGACGACAATCTGGAAACACCATATATTTT. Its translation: CASGFPPGGRQSGNTIYF. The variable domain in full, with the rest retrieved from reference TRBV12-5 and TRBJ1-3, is DARVTQTPRHKVTEMGQEVTMRCQPILGHNTVFWYRQTMMQGLELLAYFRNRAPLDDSGMPKDRFSAEMPDATLATLKIQPSEPRDSAVYFCASGFPPGGRQSGNTIYFGEGSWLTVV.

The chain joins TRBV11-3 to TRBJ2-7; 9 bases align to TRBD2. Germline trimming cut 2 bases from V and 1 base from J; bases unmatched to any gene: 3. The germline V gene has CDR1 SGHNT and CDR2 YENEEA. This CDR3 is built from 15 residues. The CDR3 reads CASSLTSGLSYEQYF. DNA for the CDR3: TGTGCCAGCAGCTTAACTAGCGGGCTATCCTACGAGCAGTACTTC.

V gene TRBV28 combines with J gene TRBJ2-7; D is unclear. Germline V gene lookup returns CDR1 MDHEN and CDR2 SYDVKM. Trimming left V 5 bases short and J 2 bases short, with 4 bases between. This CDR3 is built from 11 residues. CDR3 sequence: CASSIPYEQYF. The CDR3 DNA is TGTGCCAGCAGTATCCCCTACGAGCAGTACTTC.

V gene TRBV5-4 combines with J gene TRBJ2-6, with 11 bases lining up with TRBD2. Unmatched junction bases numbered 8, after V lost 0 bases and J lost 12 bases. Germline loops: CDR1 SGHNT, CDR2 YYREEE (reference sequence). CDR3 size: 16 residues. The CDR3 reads CASSLVLAGGPSVLTF. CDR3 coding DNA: TGTGCCAGCAGCTTGGTTCTAGCGGGAGGTCCTTCCGTCCTGACTTTC.

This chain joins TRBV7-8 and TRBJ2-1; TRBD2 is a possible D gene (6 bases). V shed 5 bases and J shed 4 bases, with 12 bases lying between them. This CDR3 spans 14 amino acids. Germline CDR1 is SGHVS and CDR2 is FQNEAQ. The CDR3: CASSHTTRYNEQFF. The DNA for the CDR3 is TGTGCCAGCAGCCATACGACTAGATACAATGAGCAGTTCTTC.

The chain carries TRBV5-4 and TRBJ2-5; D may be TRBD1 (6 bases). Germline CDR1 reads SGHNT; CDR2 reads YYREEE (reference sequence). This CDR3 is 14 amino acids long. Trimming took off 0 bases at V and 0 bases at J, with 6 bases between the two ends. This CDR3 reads CASSLGTDQETQYF. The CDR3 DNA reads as TGTGCCAGCAGCTTGGGGACAGACCAAGAGACCCAGTACTTC.

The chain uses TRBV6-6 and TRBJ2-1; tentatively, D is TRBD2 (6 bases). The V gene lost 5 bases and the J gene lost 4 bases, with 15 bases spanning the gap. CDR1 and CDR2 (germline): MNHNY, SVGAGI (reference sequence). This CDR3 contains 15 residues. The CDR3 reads CASSPGTGTYNEQFF. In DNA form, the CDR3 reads TGTGCCAGCAGTCCCGGGACTGGCACATACAATGAGCAGTTCTTC.

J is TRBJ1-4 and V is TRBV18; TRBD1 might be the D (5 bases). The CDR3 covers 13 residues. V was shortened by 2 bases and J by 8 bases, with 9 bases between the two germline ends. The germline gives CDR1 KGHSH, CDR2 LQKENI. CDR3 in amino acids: CASSPRGGEKLFF. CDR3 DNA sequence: TGTGCCAGCTCACCAAGGGGAGGAGAAAAACTGTTTTTT.

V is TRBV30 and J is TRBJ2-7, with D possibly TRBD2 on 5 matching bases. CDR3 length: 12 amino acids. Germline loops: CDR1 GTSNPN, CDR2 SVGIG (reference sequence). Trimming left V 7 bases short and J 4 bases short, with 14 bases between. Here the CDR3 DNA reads TGTGCCTTCGAGGGCCGACGATACGAGCAGTACTTC. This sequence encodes CAFEGRRYEQYF.

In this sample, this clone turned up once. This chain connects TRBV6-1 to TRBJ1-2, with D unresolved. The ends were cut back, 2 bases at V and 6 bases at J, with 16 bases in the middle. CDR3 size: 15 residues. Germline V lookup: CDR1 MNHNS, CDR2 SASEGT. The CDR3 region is CASSEIKAGGDGYTF. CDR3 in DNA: TGTGCCAGCAGTGAAATAAAGGCGGGTGGTGATGGCTACACCTTC.

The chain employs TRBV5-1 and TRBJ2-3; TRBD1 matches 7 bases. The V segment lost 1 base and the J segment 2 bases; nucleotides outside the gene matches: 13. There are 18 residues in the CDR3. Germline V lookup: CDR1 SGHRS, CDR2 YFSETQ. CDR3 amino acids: CASSLRGPRDHATDTQYF. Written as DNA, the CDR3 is TGCGCCAGCAGCTTGAGGGGGCCCCGGGACCACGCCACAGATACGCAGTATTTT.

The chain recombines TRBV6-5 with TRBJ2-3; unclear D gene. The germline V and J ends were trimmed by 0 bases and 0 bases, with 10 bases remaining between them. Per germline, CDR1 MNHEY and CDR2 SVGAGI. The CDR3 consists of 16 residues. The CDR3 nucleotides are TGTGCCAGCAGTTACTCGAGAGTTCAAAGCACAGATACGCAGTATTTT. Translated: CASSYSRVQSTDTQYF.

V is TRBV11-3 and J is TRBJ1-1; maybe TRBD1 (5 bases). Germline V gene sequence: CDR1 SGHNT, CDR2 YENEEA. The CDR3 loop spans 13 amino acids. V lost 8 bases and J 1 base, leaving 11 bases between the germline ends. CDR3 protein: CASSTGQNTEAFF. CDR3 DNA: TGTGCCAGCTCCACAGGCCAGAACACTGAAGCTTTCTTT.

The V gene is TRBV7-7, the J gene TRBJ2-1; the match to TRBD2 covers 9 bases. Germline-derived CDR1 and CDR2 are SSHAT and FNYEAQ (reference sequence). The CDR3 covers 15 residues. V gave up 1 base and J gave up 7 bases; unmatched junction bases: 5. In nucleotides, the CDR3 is TGTGCCAGCAGCTTAGTAGCGGGAGTCCCTAATGAGCAGTTCTTC. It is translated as CASSLVAGVPNEQFF.

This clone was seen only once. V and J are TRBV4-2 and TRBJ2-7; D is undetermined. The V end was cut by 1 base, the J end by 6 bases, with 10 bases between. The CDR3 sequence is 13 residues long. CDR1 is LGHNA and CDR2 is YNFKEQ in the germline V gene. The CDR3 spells CASSQVENLEQYF. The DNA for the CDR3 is TGTGCCAGCAGCCAAGTCGAAAATCTCGAGCAGTACTTC.

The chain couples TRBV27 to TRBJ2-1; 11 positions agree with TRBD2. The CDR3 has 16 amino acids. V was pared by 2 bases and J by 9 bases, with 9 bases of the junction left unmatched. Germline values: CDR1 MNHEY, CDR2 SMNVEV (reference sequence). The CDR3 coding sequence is TGTGCCAGCAGTTTAAGGGGGACTAGCGGTTCAGGTGAGCAGTTCTTC. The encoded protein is CASSLRGTSGSGEQFF.

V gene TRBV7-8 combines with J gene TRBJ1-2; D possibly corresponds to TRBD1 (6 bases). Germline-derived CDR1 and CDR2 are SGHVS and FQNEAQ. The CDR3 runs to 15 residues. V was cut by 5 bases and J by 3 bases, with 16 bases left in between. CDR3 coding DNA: TGTGCCAGCAGCCCTGGGGGCATCCAATACTATGGCTACACCTTC. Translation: CASSPGGIQYYGYTF.

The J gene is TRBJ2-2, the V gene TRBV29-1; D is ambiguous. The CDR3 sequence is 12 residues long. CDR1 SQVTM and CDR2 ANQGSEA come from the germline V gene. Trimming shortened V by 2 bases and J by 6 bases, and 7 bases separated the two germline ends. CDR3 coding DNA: TGCAGCGTTGAACTCGGGCCCGGGGAGCTGTTTTTT. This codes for CSVELGPGELFF.

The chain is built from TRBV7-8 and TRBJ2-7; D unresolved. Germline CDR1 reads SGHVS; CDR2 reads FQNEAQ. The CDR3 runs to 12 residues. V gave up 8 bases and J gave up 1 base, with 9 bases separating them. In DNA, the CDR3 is TGTGCCAGCCAGCATGAGTCCTACGAGCAGTACTTC. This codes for CASQHESYEQYF.

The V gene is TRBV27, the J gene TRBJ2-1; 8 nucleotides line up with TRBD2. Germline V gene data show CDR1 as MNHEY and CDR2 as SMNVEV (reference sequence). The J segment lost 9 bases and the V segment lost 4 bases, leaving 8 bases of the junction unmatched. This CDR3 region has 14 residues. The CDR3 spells CASSSRGLASEQFF. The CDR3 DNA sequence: TGTGCCAGCAGTTCCCGCGGACTAGCATCTGAGCAGTTCTTC.

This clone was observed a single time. Here the CDR3 reads CASSLRTSGPYNEQFF. CDR3 nucleotide sequence: TGTGCCAGCAGTCTCCGGACTAGCGGGCCTTACAATGAGCAGTTCTTC. V and J are TRBV2 and TRBJ2-1; 11 bases agree with TRBD2. The CDR3 runs to 16 residues. V trimming: 5 bases; J trimming: 4 bases; junction bases outside the gene matches: 7. The germline V gene has CDR1 SNHLY and CDR2 FYNNEI.

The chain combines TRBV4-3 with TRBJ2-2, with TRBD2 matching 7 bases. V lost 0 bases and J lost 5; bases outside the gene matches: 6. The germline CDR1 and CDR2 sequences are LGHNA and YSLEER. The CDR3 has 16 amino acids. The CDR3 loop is CASSQDMREWTGELFF. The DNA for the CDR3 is TGCGCCAGCAGCCAAGATATGCGGGAGTGGACCGGGGAGCTGTTTTTT.